A selection of T cell receptor beta chains follows, all from one sample in a study of cytomegalovirus exposure and HLA in healthy donors. Here immunoSEQ multiplex PCR was the method, and the copy in TCRdb shows in-frame clones only, minus some. Of around 140,000 clones in the sample, 78% were seen once. The sequenced sample was PBMCs. The source of these receptors is a female donor in good health and CMV-seronegative. CDR3s include the opening cysteine and the closing phenylalanine or tryptophan. A D gene is named only where the DNA matches it firmly. A clone size is listed for some rows: how often the clone was seen (once, few, many), or a class if it is expanded.

>TRBD1|few|TRBJ1-2|TRBV5-6
TGTGCCAGCAGCTTGGAGTCTGCAGGGGGTTATGGCTACACCTTC
CASSLESAGGYGYTF
>TRBD1|few|TRBJ1-5|TRBV19
TGTGCCAGTACCTCGAGGGACAGGGGAGGGCAGCCCCAGCATTTT
CASTSRDRGGQPQHF
>TRBD2|NA|TRBJ2-1|TRBV27
TGTGCCAGCAGTCCGACTAGCGGGGTTAGGTATGAGCAGTTCTTC
CASSPTSGVRYEQFF
>NA|NA|TRBJ1-5|TRBV19
TGTGCCAGTAGTATAGTTAGCGATACGCCCCAGCATTTT
CASSIVSDTPQHF
>TRBD2|NA|TRBJ2-3|TRBV5-6
TGTGCCAGCAGCGACAGCGGGGCTTTAGATACGCAGTATTTT
CASSDSGALDTQYF
>NA|NA|TRBJ1-5|TRBV18
TGTGCCAGCTCACCACGAGCAGGGAATAGCAATCAGCCCCAGCATTTT
CASSPRAGNSNQPQHF
>TRBD1|few|TRBJ1-1|TRBV19
TGTGCCAGTAGTATAACGACAGGGATGAACACTGAAGCTTTCTTT
CASSITTGMNTEAFF
>TRBD1|NA|TRBJ1-2|TRBV2
TGTGCCAGCAGCCCCCGGACAGGGGGCGAATATGGCTACACCTTC
CASSPRTGGEYGYTF
>NA|NA|TRBJ2-5|TRBV6-1
TGTGCCAGCAGTGAAAGCTGGGCCCTACGGGAGACCCAGTACTTC
CASSESWALRETQYF
>NA|NA|TRBJ1-1|TRBV7-6
TGTGCCAGCAAAAGACAGGCGTCGTCGGCTGAAGCTTTCTTT
CASKRQASSAEAFF
>TRBD1|NA|TRBJ1-1|TRBV6-5
TGTGCCAGCAGCCAGGGACAGACGAACACTGAAGCTTTCTTT
CASSQGQTNTEAFF
>NA|once|TRBJ1-5|TRBV6-5
TGTGCCAGCAGCGCGACAGGATTCAATCAGCCCCAGCATTTT
CASSATGFNQPQHF
>NA|NA|TRBJ2-2|TRBV6-4
TGTGCCAGCAGTTCCTATCTTTCTAGCGCCTACACCGGGGAGCTGTTTTTT
CASSSYLSSAYTGELFF
>NA|NA|TRBJ1-2|TRBV2
TGTGCCAGCAGTGACGGCAGGAACTATGGCTACACCTTC
CASSDGRNYGYTF
>NA|NA|TRBJ2-1|TRBV14
TGTGCCAGCAGCCAATTTCGGGTAGAGCAGTTCTTC
CASSQFRVEQFF
>NA|NA|TRBJ2-5|TRBV19
TGTGCCAGCAGACAGCAAGAGACCCAGTACTTC
CASRQQETQYF
>NA|NA|TRBJ2-1|TRBV2
TGTGCCAGCAGTGTATTGCGGCTGGGGGCTGAGCAGTTCTTC
CASSVLRLGAEQFF
>TRBD2|NA|TRBJ2-1|TRBV7-2
TGTGCCAGCAGCTCAAGGAGACTAGCGGCGCTCTCCTACAATGAGCAGTTCTTC
CASSSRRLAALSYNEQFF
>NA|NA|TRBJ1-2|TRBV4-1
TGCGCCAGCAGCCAAGTGGGAGAGAGAAACTATGGCTACACCTTC
CASSQVGERNYGYTF
>NA|NA|TRBJ1-1|TRBV30
TGTGCCTGGAGGCCCCGGGGGGGGCCGCCTGAAGCTTTCTTT
CAWRPRGGPPEAFF
>NA|NA|TRBJ1-2|TRBV19
TGTGCCAGTAGTATGGGAGCAGCATCCCTCTATGGCTACACCTTC
CASSMGAASLYGYTF
>NA|NA|TRBJ1-1|TRBV19
TGTGCCAGTAGTTTTTTTCTTGAAGCTTTCTTT
CASSFFLEAFF
>TRBD1|NA|TRBJ2-2|TRBV15
TGTGCCACCAGCAGATACAGGGGGCAAGGGACCGGGGAGCTGTTTTTT
CATSRYRGQGTGELFF
>TRBD1|NA|TRBJ1-4|TRBV11-2
TGTGCCAGCAGCACGGACAGGACCTTCAGTTGGGCTAATGAAAAACTGTTTTTT
CASSTDRTFSWANEKLFF
>TRBD2|few|TRBJ2-1|TRBV2
TGTGCCAGCAGGTGGGAGACTAGCGGCATCTACAATGAGCAGTTCTTC
CASRWETSGIYNEQFF
>TRBD2|NA|TRBJ2-2|TRBV5-4
TGTGCCAGCACCGGGGGAGGGCGGGAGCTGTTTTTT
CASTGGGRELFF